The rows below give T cell receptor beta chains drawn from one sample of a study of shared clonotypes between healthy human individuals. Generated by immunoSEQ multiplex PCR, the TCRdb table keeps only in-frame clones and is missing some. The sample records about 490,000 clones, 70% to 80% being singletons. Input material: PBMCs. These receptors were collected from a woman aged 40 to 50 in good health. Some clones in this sample may be carry-over from other donors' samples. Each CDR3 is given without its conserved first and last residue.

ASSLDRTVQETQY	TRBV7-9	TRBJ2-5
ASGQGADEQY	TRBV19	TRBJ2-7
APKEGGSSYNEQF	TRBV30	TRBJ2-1
ASSLRYEQY	TRBV7-9	TRBJ2-7
ASSRQPNQETQY	TRBV9	TRBJ2-5
AWSVGTGGAEELF	TRBV30	TRBJ2-2
ASSRASGPGNEQF	TRBV11-3	TRBJ2-1
AWSGLFGEQY	TRBV30	TRBJ2-7
ASSPNGGDTQY	TRBV7-2	TRBJ2-3
ASSPQVWARQITGELF	TRBV28	TRBJ2-2
ASSLAGVIYEQY	TRBV5-1	TRBJ2-7
ASSQQSGTGEAF	TRBV7-2	TRBJ1-1
ASSDRDNQPQH	TRBV2	TRBJ1-5
ASSPGKTYEQY	TRBV27	.
ASSPDSPAQY	TRBV2	TRBJ2-3